This paragraph covers one T cell receptor (beta chain) sequence. The antigen is unknown. Here immunoSEQ multiplex PCR was the method, and the copy in TCRdb shows in-frame clones only, minus some. The table lists 90,000 to 95,000 clones, around 90% of them singletons. The entry originates in a study of graft-versus-host responses after intestinal transplantation. Study context: All recipients were transplanted with multivisceral, liver-intestinal, or isolated intestinal grafts. Anti-thymocyte globulin induction was given to all recipients, followed by tacrolimus and steroids for around three years.

Study conclusions and caveats: The study associated peak circulating GvH clone levels with early post-transplant HvG declines. Detected in recipient marrow were GvH clones, some of which were first observed in ileum or blood.

The sample here was unstimulated CD8+ T cells sorted from spleen or lymph node cells, taken before intestinal transplant. This sequence originates from a human donor who received an intestinal transplant.

CDR3 protein: CASSAPPNEQFF. CDR3 coding DNA: TGTGCCAGCAGTGCGCCACCTAATGAGCAGTTCTTC. The genes are TRBV6-5 and TRBJ2-1, with D unresolved. This CDR3 comprises 12 residues. The germline V and J ends were trimmed by 5 bases and 7 bases, with 9 bases remaining between them. Germline loops: CDR1 MNHEY, CDR2 SVGAGI.